This TCR beta chain is drawn from a study of cytomegalovirus exposure and HLA in healthy donors (dated by TCRdb to 2015 to 2018). At the level of the whole study: An earlier analysis of approximately 640 of the donors reported roughly 300 Gb of sequence data and 120 million or so unique TCR beta sequences from roughly 180 million T cells. The study profiled the T cell repertoires of hundreds of subjects by immunosequencing and related them to cytomegalovirus serostatus. A later genetic analysis used genome-wide SNP genotypes for about 60% of the roughly 670 donors, treating that subset as a discovery cohort. Typing coverage differed by locus: A, B, C, DRB1 and DQB1 were typed in about 629-640 donors, DQA1 in roughly 500, DPA1 in some 570, and DPB1 in 450 to 490. Of the roughly 410 genotyped donors, 81% were placed in the genetic ancestry cluster associated with self-reported Caucasian donors. Approximately 300 gigabases of sequencing data and approximately 92 million unique TCR sequences made up an early release that covered about 640 HLA-typed donors. The study combined high-throughput TCR immunosequencing, statistical association of individual TCRs with disease status, and machine learning to predict cytomegalovirus infection status. The study aimed to test whether signatures of past pathogen exposure could be identified by cataloging public T cell receptors. An earlier analysis of around 640 of the donors used high-throughput TCR beta sequencing to judge whether each TCR beta V gene segment behaved as functional or pseudogenic. Among about 370 genotyped donors of the cohort, an average of about 240,000 unique TCR beta nucleotide sequences was sequenced per donor, of which 15% to 20% were non-productive. Both class I and class II loci were covered by HLA typing, at four-digit resolution. A separate validation cohort of more than 100 different subjects was used in addition to the approximately 670-subject first cohort. Donor age, sex, ethnicity and CMV serostatus were compiled alongside the repertoire data. Rather than drawing on any new phenotypic data, the later analysis identified candidate immune exposures from TCR beta sequences and the way those sequences occurred across donors. Every discovery cohort repertoire had been produced on one sequencing platform. Four to six DR-DQ haplotypes were handled as single units for association and clustering because linkage in the cohort was strong. A later analysis re-examined previously published TCR beta repertoires from more than 650 donors and added high-resolution HLA genotyping to investigate patterns of TCR occurrence.

The cohort was made up of roughly 670 healthy bone marrow donors. Cohort members were all nominally healthy when sampled, although unrecorded immune exposures were likely present. Of the 666 cohort members, 250 to 300 had a positive CMV serostatus and 352 had a negative one, while no CMV serostatus was recorded for the donor. Every donor gave a peripheral blood sample, and the peripheral blood mononuclear cells from that sample were used for TCR beta sequencing. Genomic DNA was extracted from the blood cell samples with the Qiagen DNeasy Blood Extraction Kit. Including cysteine and phenylalanine, the CDR3 has 16 amino acids. Left in the record is the CDR3 DNA by itself, 48 bases read in frame from the first base. Preparation of the library involved the immunoSEQ multiplex PCR assay. A mixture of 60 forward primers for TCR Vbeta segments and 13 reverse primers for TCR Jbeta segments was used in the multiplex PCR. A multiplex PCR assay on genomic DNA amplified the CDR3 region of rearranged TCR beta genes. The amplified TCR beta libraries were sequenced on the Illumina HiSeq System as 87-base-pair reads. The authors' pipeline ran thus. In a later analysis, tens of millions of unique TCR beta chains were counted across the 500 to 850 repertoires, and some 10 million of these chains were shared by at least two donors. To remove PCR and sequencing errors, raw reads were error-corrected and collapsed into unique sequences using a nearest-neighbor algorithm that merged closely related sequences. V, D and J gene segments were assigned by aligning CDR3 sequences to IMGT reference sequences. For a sequence to be retained, a match of at least six nucleotides was required to both a V gene segment and a J gene segment. A rearrangement counted as productive if the CDR3 had no stop codons and remained in frame with V and J, and every other rearrangement counted as non-productive. Following IMGT convention, CDR3 was defined as the stretch from the second conserved V-encoded cysteine up to the conserved J-encoded phenylalanine. In an earlier analysis of around 600 of the donors, sequences lacking an unambiguous match to a single V gene segment were excluded. In an earlier analysis of 587 of the donors, a V segment was called functional when productive rearrangements were above 56.7%, and segregating when the standard deviation between donors exceeded 5%. To diagnose cytomegalovirus status from the catalog of TCR beta chain sequences, a statistical classification framework was built. A later analysis assigned V and J genes by comparing TCR nucleotide sequences with IMGT/GENE-DB human TR gene sequences. The TCRdist pipeline was used in a later analysis to assign CDR3 sequences and most-parsimonious VDJ recombination scenarios. In a later analysis, each TCR beta chain was defined by its CDR3 amino acid sequence together with its V-gene family, and reads without a unique V-gene family were excluded. In a later analysis, 500 to 700 highly shared, low-generation-probability nucleotide sequences were removed to address suspected cross-contamination and a sequencing artifact. A later analysis calculated a clonal expansion index for each public chain from normalized within-repertoire ranks of inferred template counts. In a later analysis, generation probabilities were computed using a VDJ recombination model fitted to out-of-frame rearrangements, and the results were checked against IGoR. A later analysis scored TCR-TCR, TCR-HLA and TCR-CMV co-occurrence with hypergeometric tests, applying a repertoire-size bias correction to TCR pairs. In a later analysis, false discovery rates were estimated by permuting HLA or CMV assignments 20 times. In a later analysis, co-occurring TCRs were grouped with DBSCAN, and TCRdist sequence similarity was added when clustering was performed within HLA-allele-positive subsets. Co-occurrence clustering excluded repertoires with fewer than 30,000 or more than 120,000 public chains, plus five with anomalous nucleotide sharing. TCRdb took this table from immuneACCESS and kept in-frame rearrangements with V and J called. Such tables lack part of the clones; where checked against another copy, unresolved V genes explain under half of the gap, and the rest is unexplained. For V, J and clone size, that table is used; D and trimming come from the DNA. Within this sample are 150,000 to 200,000 clones, with approximately 72% of them counted one time only. The ten top clones hold roughly 2.5% of the sample.

The paper as a whole reports these results and caveats: In a later analysis, the rate of TCR association differed among HLA loci, with DRB1 alleles having the most associated TCRs and HLA-C alleles having the fewest. Because counts were too low, approximately 18 rarely observed V segments, including chromosome 9 orphons, were excluded from the earlier analysis of 587 of the donors. In a later genetic analysis, fewer N-insertions in productive TCRs were reported among donors in an Asian-associated ancestry cluster than the approximately 710-donor mean. The classifier was reported to diagnose cytomegalovirus status with high specificity and sensitivity in both the original cohort and the validation cohort. When HLA alleles, especially DR and DQ, strongly co-occurred, TCR associations were difficult to assign to individual alleles. The sequencing pipeline was judged likely to have produced a cluster of highly shared sequence variants as a technical artifact. HLA typing was unavailable for some donors at each locus, so association tests used only the typed subset. This cohort had only TCR beta chains sequenced, and the lack of alpha or paired-chain data limited which features could be detected. At a false discovery rate of 0.05, a later analysis linked fewer than 20,000 TCR beta sequences to specific HLA alleles. According to a later analysis, parvovirus B19, influenza, CMV and Epstein-Barr virus appeared linked to several top co-occurrence clusters. In the study, approximately 160 TCR beta chains were listed as associated with cytomegalovirus. An earlier analysis of around 540 of the donors showed that most TCR beta V segments appeared in productive rearrangements either about 87% or about 30% of the time, which broadly matched IMGT annotations. The 87-base-pair reads could not distinguish some IMGT-functional V segments, including TRBV6-2 and TRBV6-3, so those segments were excluded. A later genetic analysis associated a missense DCLRE1C variant with V-gene and J-gene trimming of TCR beta chains, and an independent cohort replicated the association. In a later analysis, HLA-associated TCR beta chains showed more clonal expansion and lower generation probabilities than non-associated chains that were equally common. Most CMV-associated TCR beta chains appeared to be HLA-restricted in a later analysis, and the HLA associations seemed to be driven largely by CMV exposure. According to the authors, the approach could potentially be generalized to other disease states and immunological phenotypes. CMV serostatus was the only immune exposure information available for the cohort. A few of the identified cytomegalovirus-associated TCR beta chains were confirmed in vitro to be specific for cytomegalovirus antigens. Roughly uniform sequencing depth across donors was assumed in presence/absence analyses, although this assumption may not hold. Linkage disequilibrium might explain the correlated functional status among segregating V segments, but an unknown experimental factor could not be ruled out. A further reported finding was that TCR beta sequences accurately predicted the HLA-A and HLA-B alleles for most subjects in the first cohort. Across donors, most TCR sequences were observed very rarely, whereas some public TCRs were present in many individuals.

This clone has more than one count but fewer than ten. It lacks a known antigen. Per-base qualities were not stored, and no clone one base away is much larger. This chain is built from TRBV21-1 and TRBJ2-1; the tabulated D call, TRBD2, remains unverified against the DNA. TRBV21-1 is a listed pseudogene. This clonotype was sampled from a human donor in good health. The specimen was PBMCs. Read as DNA, the sequence is TGTGCCAGCAGCAAAAGGGACTATACAGGGAACGTTGAGCAGTTCTTC. It codes for CASSKRDYTGNVEQFF.